These 7 T cell receptor beta chains originate from one sample sequenced in a study of blood T cell repertoires in COVID-19. Sequencing used immunoSEQ multiplex PCR; TCRdb keeps in-frame clones, though not all of them. The sample holds around 90,000 clones, around 80% seen once. Sequences were obtained from peripheral blood. These receptors came from a human donor in a cohort sampled during active COVID-19.

This rearrangement joins TRBV5-1 to TRBJ2-1; 7 nucleotides align to TRBD2. The CDR3 runs to 16 residues. The ends lost 0 bases at V and 1 base at J; junction bases unmatched: 4. Per the germline V gene, CDR1 is SGHRS and CDR2 is YFSETQ. The DNA of the CDR3 is TGCGCCAGCAGCTTGGCCCCCGGGAGGTCCTACAATGAGCAGTTCTTC. Amino acid sequence: CASSLAPGRSYNEQFF.

V usage is TRBV9 and J usage is TRBJ1-1; tentative D call: TRBD1 (6 bases). Germline V gene data show CDR1 as SGDLS and CDR2 as YYNGEE. The CDR3 consists of 14 residues. V was shortened by 0 bases and J by 0 bases, with 6 bases between the two germline ends. The CDR3 loop is CASSVGTVNTEAFF. The CDR3, as DNA: TGTGCCAGCAGCGTAGGGACAGTGAACACTGAAGCTTTCTTT.

This clone was detected a few times. The rearrangement joins TRBV10-3 to TRBJ1-5, with TRBD1 matching over 8 bases. CDR1 and CDR2 from the germline V gene are ENHRY and SYGVKD. Unmatched junction bases numbered 10, after V lost 5 bases and J lost 7 bases. CDR3 length equals 15 residues. The CDR3 protein is CAISSDREGRQPQHF. The CDR3 DNA reads as TGTGCCATCAGTTCGGACAGGGAAGGGAGACAGCCCCAGCATTTT.

The genes are TRBV6-5 and TRBJ2-1; 8 bases are shared with TRBD2. The CDR3 covers 14 residues. J was trimmed by 0 bases and V by 10 bases; bases with no gene match: 5. The V gene's germline CDR1 is MNHEY and CDR2 SVGAGI. The CDR3 loop is CATLSGSSYNEQFF. The CDR3 bases are TGTGCCACACTCAGCGGGAGCTCCTACAATGAGCAGTTCTTC.

This clone was seen only a few times. V gene TRBV6-6 combines with J gene TRBJ2-1; 9 nucleotides line up with TRBD2. With 0 bases clipped from V and 8 bases from J, the junction kept 8 bases outside the gene matches. The CDR3 length is 16 residues. Germline assignment: CDR1 MNHNY and CDR2 SVGAGI (reference sequence). CDR3 sequence (DNA): TGTGCCAGCAGTTACTCTAGCGGGAGAATGTATGATGAGCAGTTCTTC. Its protein is CASSYSSGRMYDEQFF.

A single count supports this clone. The V call is TRBV6-6, the J call TRBJ2-7, with D tentatively TRBD1 (5 bases). The CDR3 is 14 amino acids. Between the trimmed V and J ends, which lost 3 bases and 0 bases, there was a span of 9 bases. Germline assignment: CDR1 MNHNY and CDR2 SVGAGI (reference sequence). The CDR3 loop reads CASSYAQGSYEQYF. The CDR3 DNA follows: TGTGCCAGCAGTTATGCCCAGGGCTCCTACGAGCAGTACTTC.

CDR3 region: CASSQRTSGHEQYF. CDR3 coding DNA: TGCGCCAGCAGCCAACGGACTAGTGGGCACGAGCAGTACTTC. The chain uses TRBV4-1 and TRBJ2-7; TRBD2 matches 7 bases. V trimming: 2 bases; J trimming: 5 bases; junction bases outside the gene matches: 6. Germline V gene sequence: CDR1 MGHRA, CDR2 YSYEKL. The CDR3 length is 14 residues.